What follows are 30 T cell receptor beta chains derived from one specimen sequenced in a study of shared clonotypes between healthy human individuals. TCRdb's table, derived via immunoSEQ multiplex PCR, lists solely in-frame clones and lacks some. The table includes 2,500,000 or so clones, 85% to 95% detected once. Sequencing was performed on naive CD4+ T cells from PBMCs. Subset denoted: CD45RA+ positively selected. These receptors all come from a man aged 18 to 29 in good health. Some clones in this sample may be carry-over from other donors' samples.

Notes on this clone: The same CDR3 arises from other DNA sequences in this sample as well. The rearrangement links TRBV5-1 to TRBJ2-5; 7 bases line up with TRBD1. The CDR3 extends over 13 amino acids. Unmatched junction bases numbered 2, after V lost 4 bases and J lost 2 bases. CDR1 and CDR2 (germline): SGHRS, YFSETQ. CDR3 sequence (DNA): TGCGCCAGCAGCGGGGACAGTCAAGAGACCCAGTACTTC. Its protein product is CASSGDSQETQYF.

The chain combines TRBV5-1 with TRBJ2-3, with a weak D call TRBD2 (6 bases). Per germline, CDR1 SGHRS and CDR2 YFSETQ. CDR3 length: 14 amino acids. Trimming pared 3 bases from V and 2 bases from J, leaving 10 bases between. CDR3 nucleotide sequence: TGCGCCAGCAGCTCCGGACTACACACAGATACGCAGTATTTT. It translates to CASSSGLHTDTQYF. Variable domain in full (rest from reference TRBV5-1 and TRBJ2-3): KAGVTQTPRYLIKTRGQQVTLSCSPISGHRSVSWYQQTPGQGLQFLFEYFSETQRNKGNFPGRFSGRQFSNSRSEMNVSTLELGDSALYLCASSSGLHTDTQYFGPGTRLTVL.

CDR3 nucleotide sequence: TGTGCCAGCTCACCCTCCCGAAGGGGAAAACTTAGCAATCAGCCCCAGCATTTT. Protein sequence: CASSPSRRGKLSNQPQHF. J is TRBJ1-5 and V is TRBV18, with a tentative D call TRBD1 (5 bases). Looked up from germline, CDR1 is KGHSH and CDR2 is LQKENI. V dropped 3 bases and J dropped 0 bases, with 18 bases sitting between them. The CDR3 runs 18 residues.

This chain uses TRBV13 with TRBJ2-1, with D possibly being TRBD2 (5 bases). The germline CDR1 and CDR2 sequences are PRHDT and FYEKMQ (reference sequence). Trimming took 5 bases from V and 4 from J, leaving 15 bases between them. The length of the CDR3 is 15 residues. The CDR3 region is CASSQSLGGYNEQFF. The DNA for the CDR3 is TGTGCCAGCAGCCAATCCTTAGGCGGGTACAATGAGCAGTTCTTC.

This clone was detected only once. The chain uses TRBV10-3 and TRBJ2-5; TRBD1 matches 10 bases. Germline V gives CDR1 ENHRY, CDR2 SYGVKD. The J segment lost 5 bases and the V segment lost 6 bases, leaving 9 bases of the junction unmatched. This CDR3 has 15 residues. CDR3 in DNA: TGTGCCATCAGGCGACAGGGGGCGTGGACGGAGACCCAGTACTTC. Its translation: CAIRRQGAWTETQYF.

The gene calls are TRBV5-4 and TRBJ2-7; 13 positions agree with TRBD2. The trim removed 4 bases at V and 7 bases at J, leaving 8 bases unmatched. This CDR3 comprises 15 residues. CDR1 SGHNT and CDR2 YYREEE come from the germline V gene (reference sequence). DNA for the CDR3: TGTGCCAGCAGCATCAGGACTAGCGGGGGCCTGGAGCAGTACTTC. Protein sequence: CASSIRTSGGLEQYF.

V gene TRBV6-6 combines with J gene TRBJ2-1; D is undetermined. With 7 bases removed from V and 8 bases from J, the gap between germline ends came to 15 bases. The CDR3 totals 13 residues. CDR1 is MNHNY, CDR2 SVGAGI, per germline (reference sequence). CDR3 protein: CASNGRGWDEQFF. Written as DNA, the CDR3 is TGTGCCAGCAACGGGCGAGGCTGGGATGAGCAGTTCTTC.

The rearrangement joins TRBV7-9 to TRBJ2-2; D is perhaps TRBD1 (6 bases). Germline values: CDR1 SEHNR, CDR2 FQNEAQ (reference sequence). V was clipped by 4 bases and J by 4 bases, with 13 bases between them. This CDR3 has 15 residues. CDR3 coding DNA: TGTGCCAGCAGCTCCGCGTGGGGGCCCACCGGGGAGCTGTTTTTT. It translates to CASSSAWGPTGELFF.

This chain joins TRBV6-6 and TRBJ2-7; D perhaps matches TRBD1 (5 bases). This CDR3 contains 12 residues. Trimming removed 2 bases at V and 5 bases at J, with 7 bases between. Per germline, CDR1 MNHNY and CDR2 SVGAGI (reference sequence). CDR3 amino acids: CASSYPGNEQYF. DNA of the CDR3: TGTGCCAGCAGTTACCCAGGGAACGAGCAGTACTTC.

As to this clone: At one end the junction does not follow the germline gene, possibly because of a read error. The rearrangement joins TRBV30 to TRBJ2-3; D remains unclear. The CDR3 loop spans 13 amino acids. The germline CDR1 and CDR2 sequences are GTSNPN and SVGIG (reference sequence). CDR3 sequence: CAWSSDSIDTQYF. The CDR3 DNA reads TGTGCCTGGAGTTCAGATAGCATAGATACGCAGTATTTT.

The chain uses TRBV7-9 and TRBJ2-7; D ambiguous. Germline V gene sequence: CDR1 SEHNR, CDR2 FQNEAQ (reference sequence). This CDR3 has 12 amino acids. V lost 4 bases, J lost 4 bases, and 8 bases lay in between. CDR3 sequence (DNA): TGTGCCAGCAGCTCCGTGTCGTACGAGCAGTACTTC. Translating gives CASSSVSYEQYF.

The chain is built from TRBV29-1 and TRBJ2-2; possible D gene TRBD2, 5 bases. The CDR3 sequence is 17 residues long. V was trimmed by 6 bases and J by 1 base, leaving 21 bases between them. Germline V gives CDR1 SQVTM, CDR2 ANQGSEA. The CDR3 nucleotides read TGCAGCGTCGAGCTGGTCGGAGCGGAAAAGAACACCGGGGAGCTGTTTTTT. Translated, it gives CSVELVGAEKNTGELFF.

V gene TRBV7-9 combines with J gene TRBJ2-6; D unresolved. CDR3 length equals 13 residues. From germline, CDR1 is SEHNR and CDR2 FQNEAQ (reference sequence). The V and J ends lost 7 bases and 3 bases respectively, with 7 bases between them. The CDR3 spells CASTVVGANVLTF. The CDR3, as DNA: TGTGCCAGCACCGTTGTTGGGGCCAACGTCCTGACTTTC.

The chain has TRBV7-2 and TRBJ2-1, with D unresolved. CDR1 is SGHTA and CDR2 is FQGNSA in the germline V gene. Trimming stripped 3 bases from V and 5 bases from J, with 8 bases between. The CDR3 length is 13 residues. In DNA, the CDR3 is TGTGCCAGCAGCTTGTACCGGGACAATGAGCAGTTCTTC. Amino acids: CASSLYRDNEQFF.

This rearrangement joins TRBV28 to TRBJ2-3; D uncertain. CDR3 length: 14 amino acids. Germline V lookup: CDR1 MDHEN, CDR2 SYDVKM. Trimming removed 8 bases from V and 0 bases from J, with 12 bases in between. CDR3 loop: CASLPPGSTDTQYF. DNA for the CDR3: TGTGCCAGCCTACCTCCGGGCAGCACAGATACGCAGTATTTT.

The J gene is TRBJ1-3, the V gene TRBV28, with 10 bases identical to TRBD1. V dropped 8 bases and J dropped 8; count of bases not matched to a gene: 3. This CDR3 spans 12 amino acids. Germline CDR1 MDHEN, CDR2 SYDVKM. The CDR3 DNA reads TGTGCCAGCTGGACAGGGGGGGACACCATATATTTT. It is translated as CASWTGGDTIYF.

This clone was seen just once. V gene TRBV4-2 combines with J gene TRBJ2-2; D call uncertain. Germline V gives CDR1 LGHNA, CDR2 YNFKEQ. The CDR3 consists of 15 residues. Trimming took 4 bases from V and 3 from J, leaving 12 bases between them. The CDR3 DNA reads as TGTGCCAGCAGCCCCCAAGTTCTAGACACCGGGGAGCTGTTTTTT. It specifies CASSPQVLDTGELFF.

The J gene is TRBJ2-3, the V gene TRBV6-1, with 14 bases identical to TRBD2. The V segment lost 1 base and the J segment 5 bases; nucleotides outside the gene matches: 14. This CDR3 contains 20 residues. Germline assignment: CDR1 MNHNS and CDR2 SASEGT. The CDR3 loop reads CASSEVFATSGRAGRDTQYF. Written as DNA, the CDR3 is TGTGCCAGCAGTGAAGTCTTCGCGACTAGCGGGAGGGCCGGTAGAGATACGCAGTATTTT.

The V and J genes are TRBV28 and TRBJ2-7; 7 nucleotides agree with TRBD2. Germline V gene lookup returns CDR1 MDHEN and CDR2 SYDVKM. CDR3 length: 15 residues. V lost 9 bases to trimming and J lost 1 base; unmatched junction nucleotides: 12. CDR3 residues: CASQTTGGRSYEQYF. The CDR3 bases are TGTGCCAGTCAAACAACGGGAGGCAGATCCTACGAGCAGTACTTC.

This chain joins TRBV5-4 and TRBJ1-2; a weak D match, TRBD1 (6 bases). V was pared by 4 bases and J by 6 bases, with 13 bases between. The CDR3 contains 13 residues. Germline CDR1 reads SGHNT; CDR2 reads YYREEE (reference sequence). DNA for the CDR3: TGTGCCAGCAGCCATGAAGGGGGAGATGGCTACACCTTC. This gives the protein CASSHEGGDGYTF.

Concerning this clone itself: Other DNA sequences in the same sample also yield this CDR3. The J gene is TRBJ2-5, the V gene TRBV18, with unresolved D. The CDR3 contains 12 residues. The V and J ends lost 6 bases and 0 bases respectively, with 5 bases between them. CDR1 and CDR2 (germline): KGHSH, LQKENI. This chain's CDR3 is CASSPDQETQYF. The CDR3 DNA reads TGTGCCAGCTCCCCCGACCAAGAGACCCAGTACTTC.

CDR3 sequence: CASSLPGTSGADTQYF. In nucleotides, the CDR3 is TGCGCCAGCAGCTTACCCGGGACTAGCGGGGCAGATACGCAGTATTTT. The genes are TRBV5-1 and TRBJ2-3; 13 bases map to TRBD2. Germline V lookup: CDR1 SGHRS, CDR2 YFSETQ. The CDR3 covers 16 residues. The V segment lost 2 bases and the J segment 4 bases; nucleotides outside the gene matches: 4.

This chain connects TRBV7-2 to TRBJ1-1; TRBD1 aligns across 9 bases. Germline CDR1 is SGHTA and CDR2 is FQGNSA. The CDR3 extends over 13 amino acids. Unmatched junction bases numbered 9, after V lost 9 bases and J lost 7 bases. CDR3 in amino acids: CASTTDRGFEAFF. CDR3 coding DNA: TGTGCCAGTACTACGGACAGGGGCTTTGAAGCTTTCTTT.

This chain connects TRBV2 to TRBJ2-2, with D unclear. CDR1 is SNHLY and CDR2 is FYNNEI in the germline V gene. Trimming removed 8 bases at V and 6 bases at J, with 13 bases between. The CDR3 has 13 residues. CDR3 in amino acids: CASGPSGAGELFF. The CDR3 nucleotides read TGTGCCAGCGGACCTAGTGGGGCCGGGGAGCTGTTTTTT. Full variable domain (missing parts from reference TRBV2 and TRBJ2-2): EPEVTQTPSHQVTQMGQEVILRCVPISNHLYFYWYRQILGQKVEFLVSFYNNEISEKSEIFDDQFSVERPDGSNFTLKIRSTKLEDSAMYFCASGPSGAGELFFGEGSRLTVL.

This clone was seen only once. The chain joins TRBV7-2 to TRBJ2-7, with D hard to call. CDR3 length: 16 residues. In germline, CDR1 is SGHTA, CDR2 FQGNSA. The V and J ends lost 1 base and 4 bases respectively, with 17 bases between them. CDR3: CASSLGAPWMNYEQYF. CDR3 DNA: TGTGCCAGCAGCTTAGGGGCTCCCTGGATGAATTACGAGCAGTACTTC.

The table lists this clone with a count of one. V is TRBV29-1 and J is TRBJ1-1; 7 bases are a match to TRBD1. V was pared by 4 bases and J by 7 bases, with 3 bases of the junction left unmatched. From germline, CDR1 is SQVTM and CDR2 ANQGSEA. This CDR3 has 11 residues. Here the CDR3 reads CSVGQGGEAFF. The CDR3 nucleotides read TGCAGCGTTGGACAGGGAGGTGAAGCTTTCTTT. The full variable domain, with the rest looked up from reference TRBV29-1 and TRBJ1-1, is SAVISQKPSRDICQRGTSLTIQCQVDSQVTMMFWYRQQPGQSLTLIATANQGSEATYESGFVIDKFPISRPNLTFSTLTVSNMSPEDSSIYLCSVGQGGEAFFGQGTRLTVV.

The chain has TRBV9 and TRBJ2-2; 10 positions agree with TRBD2. Per germline, CDR1 SGDLS and CDR2 YYNGEE. The CDR3 totals 15 residues. The V and J ends lost 4 bases and 0 bases, in that order; junction bases with no gene match: 0. CDR3 coding DNA: TGTGCCAGCAGCACTAGCGGGGCGAACACCGGGGAGCTGTTTTTT. As protein: CASSTSGANTGELFF. Full variable domain (missing parts from reference TRBV9 and TRBJ2-2): DSGVTQTPKHLITATGQRVTLRCSPRSGDLSVYWYQQSLDQGLQFLIQYYNGEERAKGNILERFSAQQFPDLHSELNLSSLELGDSALYFCASSTSGANTGELFFGEGSRLTVL.

This clone was detected once. The CDR3 region is CASLRVGSSYEQYF. CDR3 bases: TGTGCCTCCTTAAGGGTTGGAAGCTCCTACGAGCAGTACTTC. The rearrangement joins TRBV6-1 to TRBJ2-7, with D hard to call. Germline V gene lookup returns CDR1 MNHNS and CDR2 SASEGT. Trimming stripped 11 bases from V and 0 bases from J, with 17 bases between. The CDR3 is 14 residues long.

This sequence joins TRBV28 and TRBJ2-3; D is ambiguous. Trimming took off 6 bases at V and 4 bases at J, with 5 bases between the two ends. The CDR3 covers 11 residues. Germline V gives CDR1 MDHEN, CDR2 SYDVKM. The CDR3 nucleotides read TGTGCCAGCAGAAATCCAGATACGCAGTATTTT. Protein sequence: CASRNPDTQYF.

The table lists this clone with a count of one. The chain's CDR3 is CASSTLWTETQYF. The CDR3 DNA reads TGCGCCAGCTCGACCCTATGGACGGAGACCCAGTACTTC. The rearrangement joins TRBV5-1 to TRBJ2-5, with unresolved D. In germline, CDR1 is SGHRS, CDR2 YFSETQ. CDR3 size: 13 residues. Between the trimmed V and J ends, which lost 7 bases and 5 bases, there was a span of 15 bases.